The following is a T cell receptor beta chain sequence with its context. The table came from immunoSEQ multiplex PCR; TCRdb's copy has only in-frame clones and leaves some out. In the table there are about 260,000 clones, 85% to 90% of which are singletons. These data are taken from a study of blood T cell repertoires in COVID-19. CDR1 and CDR2 (germline): MNHNS, SASEGT. V was pared by 2 bases and J by 4 bases, with 14 bases between. CDR3 size: 15 residues. The material sequenced was PBMCs or T cells enriched from blood (not recorded which). The rearrangement links TRBV6-1 to TRBJ1-2, with D possibly matching TRBD1 (5 bases). The origin of this receptor is a woman aged 18-29 years who had recovered from COVID-19. The CDR3 DNA sequence: TGTGCCAGCAGTGAATTCTGGGGACTAGCCTATGGCTACACCTTC. Its translation: CASSEFWGLAYGYTF.